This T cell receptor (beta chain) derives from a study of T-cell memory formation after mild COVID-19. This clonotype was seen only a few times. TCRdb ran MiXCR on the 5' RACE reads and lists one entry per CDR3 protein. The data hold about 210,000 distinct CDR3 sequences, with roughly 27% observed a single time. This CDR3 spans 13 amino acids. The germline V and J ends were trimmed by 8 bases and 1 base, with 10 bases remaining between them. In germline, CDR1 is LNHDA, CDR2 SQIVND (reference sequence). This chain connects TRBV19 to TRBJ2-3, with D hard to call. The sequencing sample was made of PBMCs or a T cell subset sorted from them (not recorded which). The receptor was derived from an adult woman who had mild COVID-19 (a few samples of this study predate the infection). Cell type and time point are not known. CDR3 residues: CASSPQRTDTQYF. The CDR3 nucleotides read TGTGCCAGTTCGCCCCAGCGCACAGATACGCAGTATTTT.